The source of this TCR beta chain is a study of CD8 T cells in ankylosing spondylitis. From the 5' RACE reads, TCRdb called clonotypes with MiXCR, one entry per CDR3 protein. Among more than 35,000 distinct CDR3 sequences listed, about 6.3% were seen once. Trimming removed 5 bases from V and 2 bases from J, with 12 bases in between. The CDR3 totals 14 residues. This clonotype was seen ten or more times. The receptor was isolated from a male donor with ankylosing spondylitis or in good health (not recorded which). This chain connects TRBV12-3 or TRBV12-4 to TRBJ2-5; D gene unclear. Source material: blood, either unsorted or a sorted T cell fraction (not recorded which). The CDR3 sequence is CASSPRRTQETQYF. The DNA of the CDR3 is TGTGCCAGCAGTCCGCGGCGCACACAAGAGACCCAGTACTTC.